A single T cell receptor (beta chain) is shown here with its context. The germline gene is not matched at one end of the junction; a read error may be the cause. CDR3 length: 13 amino acids. Germline CDR1 and CDR2: SQVTM and ANQGSEA. This sample was included in a study of blood T cell repertoires in COVID-19. The wider study: Collection of acute and convalescent COVID-19 samples took place in the United States, Italy and Spain.

Profiled with immunoSEQ multiplex PCR; TCRdb holds only in-frame clones, not every one. The sample includes around 370,000 clones, approximately 90% seen only once; the top ten take 1.2%. The study assigned cohorts using participant-reported clinical history. The rearrangement links TRBV29-1 to TRBJ1-2; TRBD1 agrees at 8 bases. The clonotype comes from a woman aged 18-30 years who had recovered from COVID-19. Sequencing used PBMCs or T cells enriched from blood (not recorded which). CDR3 bases: TGCAGCGTCGAAGACAGGGGAAGAGACGGCTACACCTTC. Protein: CSVEDRGRDGYTF. The entire variable domain, with the rest obtained from reference TRBV29-1 and TRBJ1-2, is as follows: SAVISQKPSRDICQRGTSLTIQCQVDSQVTMMFWYRQQPGQSLTLIATANQGSEATYESGFVIDKFPISRPNLTFSTLTVSNMSPEDSSIYLCSVEDRGRDGYTFGSGTRLTVV.